This T cell receptor beta chain was profiled in a study of blood T cells in healthy people across ages. Whole-study context: Using template switching, researchers captured about one barcoded beta molecule for each two T cells.

Study-wide results and caveats: Using unsorted PBMCs precluded a conclusive naive versus antigen-experienced comparison. Estimates of total diversity, which came from one million sequenced T cells, were considered to be underestimates. TCR beta diversity, measured per million T cells, fell in a roughly linear way with age.

The CDR3 totals 12 residues. V lost 2 bases and J lost 15, with 14 bases in between. Looked up from germline, CDR1 is MNHEY and CDR2 is SVGAGI. Concerning this clonotype: Its target is unknown.

For the second PCR, which ran for about 7 to 11 cycles, a sample-barcoded 5' primer and a J-beta primer mix were used. MiXCR was run by TCRdb on the 5' RACE reads, yielding one entry per CDR3 protein. This sample has under 800,000 distinct CDR3 sequences; roughly 45% occur once, and the top ten carry about 20%. V is TRBV6-5 and J is TRBJ2-4, with TRBD1 as a possible D gene (6 bases). The sequence was obtained from a woman aged 55-69 years in good health. The sequenced material came from blood. Written as DNA, the CDR3 is TGTGCCAGCAGTTACCAGGACAGCAATTTGTACTTC. It translates to CASSYQDSNLYF.